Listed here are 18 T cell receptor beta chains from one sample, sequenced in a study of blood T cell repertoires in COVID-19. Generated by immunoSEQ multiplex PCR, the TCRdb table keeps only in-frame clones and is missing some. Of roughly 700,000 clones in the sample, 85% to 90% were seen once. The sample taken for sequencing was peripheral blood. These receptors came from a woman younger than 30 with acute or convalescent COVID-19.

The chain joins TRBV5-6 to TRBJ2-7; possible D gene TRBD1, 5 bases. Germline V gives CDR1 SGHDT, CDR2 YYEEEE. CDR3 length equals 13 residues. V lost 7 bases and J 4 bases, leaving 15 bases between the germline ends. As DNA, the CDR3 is TGTGCCAGCTTGAGTAGCAGGGCGTACGAGCAGTACTTC. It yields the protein CASLSSRAYEQYF.

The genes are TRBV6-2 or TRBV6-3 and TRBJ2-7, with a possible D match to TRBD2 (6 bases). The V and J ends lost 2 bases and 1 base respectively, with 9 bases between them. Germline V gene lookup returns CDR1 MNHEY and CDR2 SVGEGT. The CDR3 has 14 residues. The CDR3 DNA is TGTGCCAGCAGTTACGTCAGCGGGTCCTACGAGCAGTACTTC. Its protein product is CASSYVSGSYEQYF.

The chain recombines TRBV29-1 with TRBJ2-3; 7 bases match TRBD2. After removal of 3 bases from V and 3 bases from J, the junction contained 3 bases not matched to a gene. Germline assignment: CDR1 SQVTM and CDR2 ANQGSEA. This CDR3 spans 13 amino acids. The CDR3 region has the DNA TGCAGCGTTGAGGCTAGCGGAACAGATACGCAGTATTTT. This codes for CSVEASGTDTQYF.

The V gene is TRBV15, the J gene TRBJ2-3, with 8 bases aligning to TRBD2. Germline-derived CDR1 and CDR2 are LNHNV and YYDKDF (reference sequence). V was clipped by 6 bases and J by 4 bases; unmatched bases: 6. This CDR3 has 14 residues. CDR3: CATRPTSGADTQYF. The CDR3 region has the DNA TGTGCCACCAGGCCAACTAGCGGCGCAGATACGCAGTATTTT. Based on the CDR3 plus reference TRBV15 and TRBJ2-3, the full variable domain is DAMVIQNPRYQVTQFGKPVTLSCSQTLNHNVMYWYQQKSSQAPKLLFHYYDKDFNNEADTPDNFQSRRPNTSFCFLDIRSPGLGDTAMYLCATRPTSGADTQYFGPGTRLTVL.

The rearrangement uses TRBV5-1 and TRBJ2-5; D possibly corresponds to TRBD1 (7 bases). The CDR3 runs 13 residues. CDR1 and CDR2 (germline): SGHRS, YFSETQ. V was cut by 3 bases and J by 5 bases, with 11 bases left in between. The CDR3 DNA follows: TGCGCCAGCAGCTATCAGGGGGGTGAGACCCAGTACTTC. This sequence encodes CASSYQGGETQYF.

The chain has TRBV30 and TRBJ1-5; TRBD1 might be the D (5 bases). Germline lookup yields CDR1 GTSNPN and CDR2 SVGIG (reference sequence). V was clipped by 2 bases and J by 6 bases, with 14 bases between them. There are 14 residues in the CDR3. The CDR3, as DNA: TGTGCCTGGAGTTTCGGGCAGGGCAGTCAGCCCCAGCATTTT. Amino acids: CAWSFGQGSQPQHF.

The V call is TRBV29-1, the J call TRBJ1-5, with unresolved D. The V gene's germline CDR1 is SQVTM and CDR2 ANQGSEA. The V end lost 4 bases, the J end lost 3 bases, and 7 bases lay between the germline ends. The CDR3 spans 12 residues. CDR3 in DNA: TGCAGCGTTGGGGAGAACAATCAGCCCCAGCATTTT. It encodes CSVGENNQPQHF. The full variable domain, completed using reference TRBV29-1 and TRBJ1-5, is SAVISQKPSRDICQRGTSLTIQCQVDSQVTMMFWYRQQPGQSLTLIATANQGSEATYESGFVIDKFPISRPNLTFSTLTVSNMSPEDSSIYLCSVGENNQPQHFGDGTRLSIL.

The CDR3 spells CASSPPRGSETADNEKLFF. CDR3 in DNA: TGTGCCAGCAGCCCCCCGAGAGGATCCGAGACGGCGGATAATGAAAAACTGTTTTTT. The rearrangement links TRBV9 to TRBJ1-4, with D hard to call. CDR1 SGDLS and CDR2 YYNGEE come from the germline V gene. The germline V and J ends were trimmed by 4 bases and 4 bases, with 26 bases remaining between them. The CDR3 totals 19 residues.

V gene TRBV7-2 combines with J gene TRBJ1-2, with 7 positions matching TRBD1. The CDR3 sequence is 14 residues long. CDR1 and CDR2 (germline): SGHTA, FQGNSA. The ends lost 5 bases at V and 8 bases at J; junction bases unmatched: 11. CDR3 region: CASSPKGQLTGYTF. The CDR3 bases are TGTGCCAGCAGCCCCAAGGGACAGCTAACGGGCTACACCTTC.

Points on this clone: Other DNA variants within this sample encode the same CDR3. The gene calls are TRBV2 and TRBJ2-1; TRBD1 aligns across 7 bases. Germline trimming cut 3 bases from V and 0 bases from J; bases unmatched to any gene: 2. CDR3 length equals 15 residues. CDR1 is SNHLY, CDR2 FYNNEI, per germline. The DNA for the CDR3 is TGTGCCAGCAGTGAGGACAGGAGCTCCTACAATGAGCAGTTCTTC. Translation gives CASSEDRSSYNEQFF. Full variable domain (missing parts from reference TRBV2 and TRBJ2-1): EPEVTQTPSHQVTQMGQEVILRCVPISNHLYFYWYRQILGQKVEFLVSFYNNEISEKSEIFDDQFSVERPDGSNFTLKIRSTKLEDSAMYFCASSEDRSSYNEQFFGPGTRLTVL.

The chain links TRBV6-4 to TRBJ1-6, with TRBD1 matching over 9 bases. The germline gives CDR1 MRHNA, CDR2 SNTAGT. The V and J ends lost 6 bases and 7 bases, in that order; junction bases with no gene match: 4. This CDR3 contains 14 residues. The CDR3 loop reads CASSRDRENSPLHF. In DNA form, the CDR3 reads TGTGCCAGCAGCCGGGACAGGGAAAATTCACCCCTCCACTTT.

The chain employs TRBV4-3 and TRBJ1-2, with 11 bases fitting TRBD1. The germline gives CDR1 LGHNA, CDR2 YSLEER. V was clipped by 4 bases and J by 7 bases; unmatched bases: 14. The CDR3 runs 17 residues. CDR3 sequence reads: CASSLSITGTGGGGYTF. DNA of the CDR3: TGCGCCAGCAGCCTCTCGATTACCGGGACAGGGGGGGGTGGCTACACCTTC.

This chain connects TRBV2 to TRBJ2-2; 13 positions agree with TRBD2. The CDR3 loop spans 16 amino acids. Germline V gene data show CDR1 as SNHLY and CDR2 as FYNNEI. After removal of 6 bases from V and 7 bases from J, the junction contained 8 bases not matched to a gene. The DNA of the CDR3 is TGTGCCAGCAGACTGGGACTAGCGGGGACGGACGGGGAGCTGTTTTTT. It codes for CASRLGLAGTDGELFF.

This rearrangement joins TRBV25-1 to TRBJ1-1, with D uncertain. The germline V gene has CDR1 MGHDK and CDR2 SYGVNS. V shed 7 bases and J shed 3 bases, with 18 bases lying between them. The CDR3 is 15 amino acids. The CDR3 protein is CASTLIGRPHTEAFF. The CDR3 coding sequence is TGTGCCAGCACCCTTATAGGGAGACCGCACACTGAAGCTTTCTTT.

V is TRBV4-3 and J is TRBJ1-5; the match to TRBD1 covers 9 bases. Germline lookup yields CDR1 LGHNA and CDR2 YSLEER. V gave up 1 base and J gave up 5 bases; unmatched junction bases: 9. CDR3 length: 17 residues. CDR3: CASSQVAPGQGYQPQHF. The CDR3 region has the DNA TGCGCCAGCAGCCAAGTTGCCCCGGGACAGGGTTATCAGCCCCAGCATTTT.

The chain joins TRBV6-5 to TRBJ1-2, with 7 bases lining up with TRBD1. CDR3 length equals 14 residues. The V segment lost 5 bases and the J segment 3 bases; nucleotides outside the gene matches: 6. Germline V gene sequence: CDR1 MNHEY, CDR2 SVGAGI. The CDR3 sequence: CASSRQGVDYGYTF. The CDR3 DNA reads TGTGCCAGCAGTCGTCAGGGGGTTGACTATGGCTACACCTTC.

In DNA, the CDR3 is TGTGCCAGCATGAGGGGGAAGTACGAGCAGTACTTC. Translated: CASMRGKYEQYF. This chain links TRBV6-5 with TRBJ2-7, with D perhaps matching TRBD1 (6 bases). Germline V CDR1 and CDR2: MNHEY, SVGAGI. V dropped 7 bases and J dropped 4 bases, with 11 bases sitting between them. This CDR3 has 12 residues.

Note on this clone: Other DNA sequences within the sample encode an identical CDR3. CDR3 amino acids: CASSQALAGGTDTQYF. The CDR3 DNA reads as TGTGCCAGCAGCCAAGCCCTAGCGGGGGGCACAGATACGCAGTATTTT. This chain joins TRBV3-1 (or the pseudogene TRBV3-2) and TRBJ2-3; TRBD2 matches at 10 bases. Germline CDR1 reads LGHDT; CDR2 reads YNNKEL (reference sequence). V lost 1 base and J lost 1; bases outside the gene matches: 2. This CDR3 spans 16 amino acids.